This passage covers 15 T cell receptor beta chains from one sample sequenced in a study of shared clonotypes between healthy human individuals. Produced via immunoSEQ multiplex PCR; TCRdb's table is partial and in-frame only. The sample contains about 1 million clones, about 77% of which appear only once. What was sequenced was memory CD4+ T cells sorted from blood. Subset denoted: CD45RA-negative fraction. These receptors came from a man between 18 and 29 years old in good health.

Concerning this clone: Other DNA sequences in the same sample also yield this CDR3. This chain connects TRBV7-2 to TRBJ2-6; no clear D gene. This CDR3 is 13 amino acids long. Trimming cost V 1 base and J 4 bases, with 2 bases left between them. Per germline, CDR1 SGHTA and CDR2 FQGNSA. The CDR3 loop reads CASSLVGANVLTF. The DNA for the CDR3 is TGTGCCAGCAGCTTAGTCGGGGCCAACGTCCTGACTTTC. The whole variable domain, remainder taken from reference TRBV7-2 and TRBJ2-6, is GAGVSQSPSNKVTEKGKDVELRCDPISGHTALYWYRQSLGQGLEFLIYFQGNSAPDKSGLPSDRFSAERTGGSVSTLTIQRTQQEDSAVYLCASSLVGANVLTFGAGSRLTVL.

This rearrangement joins TRBV10-2 to TRBJ1-1; unclear D gene. The CDR3 runs to 12 residues. Germline-derived CDR1 and CDR2 are WSHSY and SAAADI. V was shortened by 3 bases and J by 7 bases, with 9 bases between the two germline ends. In nucleotides, the CDR3 is TGCGCCAGCAGTGAAGCGGCGGGTGAAGCTTTCTTT. Encoded protein: CASSEAAGEAFF.

The gene calls are TRBV4-1 and TRBJ2-5, with 7 bases fitting TRBD1. Looked up from germline, CDR1 is MGHRA and CDR2 is YSYEKL. The CDR3 is made up of 15 amino acids. The V and J ends lost 0 bases and 7 bases, in that order; junction bases with no gene match: 8. For the CDR3, the DNA is TGCGCCAGCAGCCAAGAAGGGACAGCCCTTCGGACCCAGTACTTC. Residues: CASSQEGTALRTQYF.

The chain carries TRBV4-2 and TRBJ2-2, with TRBD1 identical over 8 bases. J gave up 5 bases and V 1 base, and 3 bases lay outside the gene matches. This CDR3 comprises 15 residues. Germline assignment: CDR1 LGHNA and CDR2 YNFKEQ. As DNA, the CDR3 is TGTGCCAGCAGCCAAGTCAGGGGGCTGACCGGGGAGCTGTTTTTT. This sequence encodes CASSQVRGLTGELFF.

The rearrangement joins TRBV5-1 to TRBJ2-7; D is possibly TRBD2 (6 bases). Between the trimmed V and J ends, which lost 4 bases and 0 bases, there was a span of 11 bases. The CDR3 has 14 residues. The germline V gene encodes CDR1 SGHRS and CDR2 YFSETQ. The DNA of the CDR3 is TGCGCCAGCAGCGGGACTCTTAGCTCCTACGAGCAGTACTTC. Translation: CASSGTLSSYEQYF.

The table lists this clone with a few counts. V gene TRBV11-1 combines with J gene TRBJ2-1; 16 nucleotides agree with TRBD2. The germline V gene has CDR1 SGHAT and CDR2 FQDESV (reference sequence). With 8 bases clipped from V and 0 bases from J, the junction kept 1 base outside the gene matches. The CDR3 is 16 amino acids. The CDR3, as DNA: TGTGCCAGCGGGACTAGCGGGGGGGTCTCCTACAATGAGCAGTTCTTC. Translating it yields CASGTSGGVSYNEQFF.

The chain couples TRBV4-1 to TRBJ2-5; 9 bases line up with TRBD2. Germline V lookup: CDR1 MGHRA, CDR2 YSYEKL. The length of the CDR3 is 15 residues. V shed 1 base, J shed 5 bases, and the junction held 5 bases outside the gene matches. The chain's CDR3 is CASSQGGGARETQYF. The DNA of the CDR3 is TGCGCCAGCAGCCAAGGCGGGGGGGCCCGCGAGACCCAGTACTTC.

The V and J genes are TRBV2 and TRBJ1-4; D unresolved. V gave up 6 bases and J gave up 8 bases, with 16 bases separating them. The length of the CDR3 is 14 residues. Germline V lookup: CDR1 SNHLY, CDR2 FYNNEI. CDR3 amino acids: CASRVGRNTEKLFF. CDR3 coding DNA: TGTGCCAGCAGGGTGGGCAGGAATACAGAAAAACTGTTTTTT.

The chain couples TRBV5-1 to TRBJ2-2, with D possibly matching TRBD1 (5 bases). V dropped 0 bases and J dropped 7 bases, with 13 bases sitting between them. CDR3 length equals 15 residues. From germline, CDR1 is SGHRS and CDR2 YFSETQ. The CDR3 DNA sequence: TGCGCCAGCAGCTTGGGACAGCCTCTCAACGGGGAGCTGTTTTTT. Its translation is CASSLGQPLNGELFF. The variable domain in full, with the rest retrieved from reference TRBV5-1 and TRBJ2-2, is KAGVTQTPRYLIKTRGQQVTLSCSPISGHRSVSWYQQTPGQGLQFLFEYFSETQRNKGNFPGRFSGRQFSNSRSEMNVSTLELGDSALYLCASSLGQPLNGELFFGEGSRLTVL.

This clone showed up just a few times. The V call is TRBV18, the J call TRBJ2-1; 10 bases align to TRBD1. In germline, CDR1 is KGHSH, CDR2 LQKENI. The CDR3 spans 15 residues. Trimming at V came to 1 base and at J to 10 bases, leaving 7 bases not matched to a gene. The CDR3 coding sequence is TGTGCCAGCTCACCACAGGGACAGGGGCGGGAGGAGCAGTTCTTC. Translating gives CASSPQGQGREEQFF.

This clone was observed a few times. The rearrangement uses TRBV19 and TRBJ1-2; TRBD1 is a possible D gene (6 bases). Germline lookup yields CDR1 LNHDA and CDR2 SQIVND (reference sequence). The CDR3 covers 12 residues. Trimming cost V 5 bases and J 6 bases, with 10 bases left between them. The CDR3 loop is CASSPNRDGYTF. The CDR3 nucleotides read TGTGCCAGTAGTCCAAACAGGGATGGCTACACCTTC.

The rearrangement joins TRBV6-5 to TRBJ1-6, with 9 positions matching TRBD1. Germline trimming cut 6 bases from V and 8 bases from J; bases unmatched to any gene: 5. Germline CDR1 and CDR2: MNHEY and SVGAGI. This CDR3 spans 14 amino acids. The CDR3 spells CASSLQGAHSPLHF. CDR3 bases: TGTGCCAGCAGCTTACAGGGGGCACATTCACCCCTCCACTTT.

The chain combines TRBV7-8 with TRBJ2-7, with 10 bases matching TRBD1. The germline V gene encodes CDR1 SGHVS and CDR2 FQNEAQ. The CDR3 loop spans 15 amino acids. The J segment lost 2 bases and the V segment lost 5 bases, leaving 6 bases of the junction unmatched. This CDR3 reads CASSLTGTGAYEQYF. The CDR3 DNA is TGTGCCAGCAGCCTAACCGGGACAGGGGCCTACGAGCAGTACTTC.

The table lists this clone with a count of one. The chain links TRBV2 to TRBJ2-1; D possibly uses TRBD1 or TRBD2 (5 bases each). The CDR3 consists of 12 residues. Germline-derived CDR1 and CDR2 are SNHLY and FYNNEI. Between the trimmed V and J ends, which lost 6 bases and 10 bases, there was a span of 13 bases. The CDR3 protein is CASRGTLREQFF. The CDR3 DNA sequence: TGTGCCAGCAGAGGGACCCTCAGGGAGCAGTTCTTC.

The chain joins TRBV5-1 to TRBJ1-5; 11 nucleotides line up with TRBD1. V was clipped by 4 bases and J by 1 base; unmatched bases: 13. The CDR3 spans 19 residues. Germline lookup yields CDR1 SGHRS and CDR2 YFSETQ. CDR3 sequence reads: CASSPNDRTGGISNQPQHF. Written as DNA, the CDR3 is TGCGCCAGCAGCCCAAACGATCGGACAGGGGGCATCAGCAATCAGCCCCAGCATTTT.